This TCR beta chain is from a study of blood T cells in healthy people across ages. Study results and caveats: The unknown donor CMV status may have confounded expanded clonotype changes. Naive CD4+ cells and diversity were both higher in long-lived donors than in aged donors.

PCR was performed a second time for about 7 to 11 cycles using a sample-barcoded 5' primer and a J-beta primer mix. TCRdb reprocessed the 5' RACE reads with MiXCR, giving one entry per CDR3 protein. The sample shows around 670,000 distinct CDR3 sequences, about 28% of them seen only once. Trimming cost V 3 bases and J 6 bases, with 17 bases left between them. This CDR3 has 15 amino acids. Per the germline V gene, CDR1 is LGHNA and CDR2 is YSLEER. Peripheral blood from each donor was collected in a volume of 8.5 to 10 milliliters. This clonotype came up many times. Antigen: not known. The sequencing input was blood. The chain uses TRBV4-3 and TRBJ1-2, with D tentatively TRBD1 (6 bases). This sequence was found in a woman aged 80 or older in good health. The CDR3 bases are TGCGCCAGCAGCCAGGGGGCTAGTAGGGGCAATGGCTACACCTTC. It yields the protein CASSQGASRGNGYTF.